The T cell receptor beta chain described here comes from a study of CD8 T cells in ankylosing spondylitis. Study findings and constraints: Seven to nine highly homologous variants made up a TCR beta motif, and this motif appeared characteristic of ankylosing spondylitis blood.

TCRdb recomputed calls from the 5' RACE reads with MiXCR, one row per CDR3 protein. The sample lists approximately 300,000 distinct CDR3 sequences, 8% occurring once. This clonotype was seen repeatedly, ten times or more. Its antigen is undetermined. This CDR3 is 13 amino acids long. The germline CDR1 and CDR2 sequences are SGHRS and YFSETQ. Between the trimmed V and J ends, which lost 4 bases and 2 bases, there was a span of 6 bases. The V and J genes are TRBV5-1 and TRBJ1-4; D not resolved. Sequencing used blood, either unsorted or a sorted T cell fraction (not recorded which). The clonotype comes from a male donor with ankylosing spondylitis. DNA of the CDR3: TGCGCCAGCAGCGGGGTGACTAATGAAAAACTGTTTTTT. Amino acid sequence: CASSGVTNEKLFF.